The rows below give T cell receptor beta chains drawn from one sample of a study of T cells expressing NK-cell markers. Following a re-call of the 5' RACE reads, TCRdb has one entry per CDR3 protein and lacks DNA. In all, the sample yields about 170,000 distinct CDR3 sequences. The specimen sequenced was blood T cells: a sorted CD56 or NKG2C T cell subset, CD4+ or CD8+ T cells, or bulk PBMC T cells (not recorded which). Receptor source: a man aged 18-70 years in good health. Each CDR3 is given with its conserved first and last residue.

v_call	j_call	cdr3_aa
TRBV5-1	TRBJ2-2	CASSTYDRTGGTGELFF
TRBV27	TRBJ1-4	CASSSLPVGGNEKLFF
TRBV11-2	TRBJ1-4	CASSLEATATNEKLFF
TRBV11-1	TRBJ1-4	CASSLKETEKLFF
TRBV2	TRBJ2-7	CASSERGTYEQYF
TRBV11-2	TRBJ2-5	CASSGGGEETQYF
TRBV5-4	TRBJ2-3	CASSLDRADTQYF
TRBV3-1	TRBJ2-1	CASSQGLAGDGTYNEQFF
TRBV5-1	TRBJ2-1	CASTRGGTSDYNEQFF
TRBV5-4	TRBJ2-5	CASSLAGVGEETQYF
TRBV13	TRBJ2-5	CASSLGSDGRQETQYF
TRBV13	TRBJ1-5	CASSLGPLSNQPQHF